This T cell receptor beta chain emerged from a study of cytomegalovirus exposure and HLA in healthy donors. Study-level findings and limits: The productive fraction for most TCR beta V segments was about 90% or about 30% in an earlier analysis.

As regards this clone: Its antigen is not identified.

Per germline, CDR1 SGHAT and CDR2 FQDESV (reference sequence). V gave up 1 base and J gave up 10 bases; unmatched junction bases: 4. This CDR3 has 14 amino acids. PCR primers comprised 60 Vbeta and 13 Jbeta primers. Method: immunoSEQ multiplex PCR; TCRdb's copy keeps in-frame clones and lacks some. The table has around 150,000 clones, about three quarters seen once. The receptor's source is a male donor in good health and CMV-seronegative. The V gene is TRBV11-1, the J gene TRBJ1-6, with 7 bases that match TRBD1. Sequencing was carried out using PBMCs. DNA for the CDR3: TGTGCCAGCAGCTTAGTGACAGGGCGCTCACCCCTCCACTTT. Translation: CASSLVTGRSPLHF.